The clone carrying this T cell receptor (beta chain) was seen a handful of times. The antigen remains undetermined. Each of the CD4+ naive, central memory, regulatory and stem cell-like memory populations was sorted via CD45RO/CCR7/CD25/CD127/CD95/CD27. Sorted populations all exceeded 95% purity. CDR1 and CDR2 (germline): GTSNPN, SVGIG (reference sequence). V dropped 1 base and J dropped 3; count of bases not matched to a gene: 13. CDR3 length: 17 amino acids. The entirety of the isolated RNA underwent reverse transcription, so expressed TCRB transcripts were sequenced. Profiled with immunoSEQ multiplex PCR; TCRdb holds only in-frame clones, not every one. Of some 190,000 clones in the sample, roughly 8% were seen once. The data originate from a study of beta chain features in type 1 diabetes. Notes on the study in general: Type 1 diabetes patients showed a moderate but significant shortening of TCRB CDR3s in all four CD4+ subsets.

The sequenced sample was central memory CD4+ T cells from blood. The V and J genes are TRBV30 and TRBJ2-3, with TRBD1 matching over 7 bases. This sequence was found in a man aged 18 to 29 with type 1 diabetes. The CDR3 spells CAWSGPYRGGMTDTQYF. CDR3 sequence (DNA): TGTGCCTGGAGTGGCCCATACAGGGGCGGTATGACAGATACGCAGTATTTT.